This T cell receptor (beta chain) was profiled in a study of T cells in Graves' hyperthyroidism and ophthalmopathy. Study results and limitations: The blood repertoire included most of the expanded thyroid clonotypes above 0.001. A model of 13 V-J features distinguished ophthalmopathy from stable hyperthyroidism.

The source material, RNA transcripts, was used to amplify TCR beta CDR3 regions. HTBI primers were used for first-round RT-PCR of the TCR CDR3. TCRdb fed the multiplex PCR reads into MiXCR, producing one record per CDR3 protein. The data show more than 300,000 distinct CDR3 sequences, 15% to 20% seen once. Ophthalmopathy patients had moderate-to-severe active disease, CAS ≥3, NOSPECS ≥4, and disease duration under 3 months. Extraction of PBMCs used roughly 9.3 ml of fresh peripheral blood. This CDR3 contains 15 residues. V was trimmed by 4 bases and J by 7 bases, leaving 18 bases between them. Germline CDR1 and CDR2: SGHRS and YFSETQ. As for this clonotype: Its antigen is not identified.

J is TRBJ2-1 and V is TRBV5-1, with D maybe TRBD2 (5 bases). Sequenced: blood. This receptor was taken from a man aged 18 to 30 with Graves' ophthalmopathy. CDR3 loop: CASSQQRSGANEQFF. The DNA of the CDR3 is TGCGCCAGCAGCCAGCAGAGGAGCGGAGCAAATGAGCAGTTCTTC.